This is a list of T cell receptor beta chains from one sample in a study of early T cells in non-severe SARS-CoV-2 infection. TCRdb analysed the 5' RACE reads with MiXCR anew, one entry per CDR3 protein. The table has 25,000 to 35,000 distinct CDR3 sequences, approximately 5% seen once; the top ten hold around 13%. Sequenced: whole blood. Receptors originate from an adult who was a healthcare worker with PCR-confirmed SARS-CoV-2 infection or an uninfected control (not recorded which). CDR3s include the opening cysteine and the closing phenylalanine or tryptophan. A D gene is named only where the DNA matches it firmly.

V gene	D gene	J gene	CDR3 protein
TRBV5-1	TRBD1	TRBJ2-7	CASRYDRGPYYEQYF
TRBV13	TRBD2	TRBJ2-1	CASSLASSGGANEQFF
TRBV10-1	.	TRBJ2-5	CASSESDRAPQYF
TRBV6-6	TRBD1	TRBJ2-7	CASSYDRGHEQYF
TRBV5-1	.	TRBJ2-1	CASSYVRDTYNEQFF
TRBV5-4	.	TRBJ1-1	CASSSLDRQGTEAFF
TRBV29-1	.	TRBJ1-3	CSVARDVGNTIYF
TRBV10-3	TRBD1	TRBJ2-2	CAISRGTANTGELFF
TRBV6-1	TRBD2	TRBJ2-5	CASSGASGAPRTQYF
TRBV15	.	TRBJ1-4	CATSREPGANEKLFF
TRBV6-5	TRBD2	TRBJ2-3	CASSSLAGGYTDTQYF
TRBV30	.	TRBJ1-2	CAWSADSPGGYTF
TRBV11-2	.	TRBJ1-5	CASSWGRGSNQPQHF
TRBV2	.	TRBJ2-2	CASSEEQGRLGELFF
TRBV7-6	.	TRBJ2-7	CASSLESSQRYEQYF
TRBV20-1	TRBD2	TRBJ2-5	CSATLGAGNGETQYF
TRBV10-3	TRBD1	TRBJ1-1	CAISGREGQGTEAFF
TRBV7-2	.	TRBJ1-2	CASSPDHLGGYTF
TRBV6-4	.	TRBJ1-2	CASRARGAGDYGYTF
TRBV11-2	TRBD1	TRBJ2-5	CASSTARDRDKTQYF
TRBV11-2	.	TRBJ2-3	CASSRQGGYSTDTQYF
TRBV6-2/TRBV6-3	TRBD1	TRBJ2-7	CASSSSGQGAVYEQYF
TRBV28	.	TRBJ2-2	CASLDTDPNTGELFF
TRBV20-1	TRBD2	TRBJ2-7	CSARLAGGPYEQYF